These T cell receptor beta chains were read from a single sample in a study of blood T cell repertoires in COVID-19. TCRdb keeps only in-frame clones here, not all; method: immunoSEQ multiplex PCR. The sample has over 55,000 clones, around 87% seen once. The sample was peripheral blood. These receptors all come from a human donor with active COVID-19. The donor label of this sample is uncertain. Each CDR3 is given with its conserved first and last residue.

CDR3aa: CASSLGGNSYNEQFF
len: 15
v_gene: TRBV5-1
j_gene: TRBJ2-1

CDR3aa: CASRLGTSGETQYF
len: 14
v_gene: TRBV7-8
j_gene: TRBJ2-5

CDR3aa: CASTIGQGYEQYF
len: 13
v_gene: TRBV2
j_gene: TRBJ2-7

CDR3aa: CASSQDRAHYGYTF
len: 14
v_gene: TRBV3-1/TRBV3-2
j_gene: TRBJ1-2

CDR3aa: CASSATPTGDNQPQHF
len: 16
v_gene: TRBV9
j_gene: TRBJ1-5

CDR3aa: CASSYVRGTGELFF
len: 14
v_gene: TRBV6-6
j_gene: TRBJ2-2

CDR3aa: CASTKGESAQHF
len: 12
v_gene: TRBV5-6
j_gene: TRBJ1-5

CDR3aa: CATRNSGTSGTGELFF
len: 16
v_gene: TRBV15
j_gene: TRBJ2-2

CDR3aa: CASSLFLRGSYYGYTF
len: 16
v_gene: TRBV11-3
j_gene: TRBJ1-2

CDR3aa: CASSSPSQKTQETQYF
len: 16
v_gene: TRBV19
j_gene: TRBJ2-5

CDR3aa: CASSPGFGINQPQHF
len: 15
v_gene: TRBV11-1
j_gene: TRBJ1-5

CDR3aa: CASSIGRASGRMDTQYF
len: 17
v_gene: TRBV19
j_gene: TRBJ2-3

CDR3aa: CASVGTDSYQPQHF
len: 14
v_gene: TRBV5-4
j_gene: TRBJ1-5

CDR3aa: CASSTDGSGSSYNEQFF
len: 17
v_gene: TRBV9
j_gene: TRBJ2-1